This entry lists 2 T cell receptor beta chains sequenced from one sample in a study of T cell responses to AZD1222 COVID-19 vaccine. Only in-frame clones appear in the TCRdb table, and some are missing; sequencing was by immunoSEQ multiplex PCR. The table lists about 170,000 clones, around 88% of them singletons. This specimen consisted of peripheral blood, obtained 28 days after the second AZD1222 dose. All receptors come from an adult who received the AZD1222 COVID-19 vaccine.

This clone showed up just a few times. J is TRBJ1-5 and V is TRBV30; tentatively, D is TRBD1 (6 bases). Germline V gene data show CDR1 as GTSNPN and CDR2 as SVGIG (reference sequence). This CDR3 is 19 amino acids long. The V end was cut by 2 bases, the J end by 7 bases, with 30 bases between. In DNA form, the CDR3 reads TGTGCCTGGAGTACCCCTCCCCGGGTCAGGGGTCCCCTGGCGCAGCCCCAGCATTTT. Protein: CAWSTPPRVRGPLAQPQHF.

This rearrangement joins TRBV19 to TRBJ2-7; 8 nucleotides agree with TRBD1. The CDR3 is 13 amino acids. Trimming removed 5 bases from V and 6 bases from J; junction bases left unmatched: 6. The germline gives CDR1 LNHDA, CDR2 SQIVND (reference sequence). The DNA for the CDR3 is TGTGCCAGTAGTGGATGGACAGGGCGCGAGCAGTACTTC. This sequence encodes CASSGWTGREQYF.